A single sample gave rise to the 7 T cell receptor beta chains below, sequenced in a study of T cell repertoires in cytomegalovirus infection. Each CDR3 protein is one row after TCRdb ran MiXCR on the reads. The data hold about 740,000 distinct CDR3 sequences, with roughly a third observed a single time. Sequencing was done on a sample of PBMCs. The receptors come from a human donor in good health (CMV status not recorded). Some clones in this sample may be carry-over from other donors' samples.

This clonotype was seen a handful of times. V usage is TRBV23-1 and J usage is TRBJ2-4, with D tentatively TRBD1 (5 bases). TRBV23-1 is placed among ORFs of uncertain function. V gave up 4 bases and J gave up 8 bases, with 21 bases separating them. This CDR3 spans 16 amino acids. The DNA of the CDR3 is TGCGCCAGCAGTCGAAGAAAGACAGCCCGTTTGTACATTCAGTACTTC. Its protein product is CASSRRKTARLYIQYF.

The chain employs TRBV6-5 and TRBJ1-5; TRBD1 matches at 11 bases. CDR1 is MNHEY and CDR2 is SVGAGI in the germline V gene. V dropped 6 bases and J dropped 0; count of bases not matched to a gene: 10. The CDR3 is 18 amino acids. CDR3 loop: CASRLSGTGGYSNQPQHF. CDR3 bases: TGTGCCAGCAGGCTATCCGGGACAGGGGGATATAGCAATCAGCCCCAGCATTTT.

This clonotype was counted a few times. This chain joins TRBV2 and TRBJ2-1; 14 bases agree with TRBD2. CDR1 is SNHLY and CDR2 is FYNNEI in the germline V gene. V shed 7 bases and J 0 bases; nucleotides not matched to a gene: 5. The CDR3 totals 17 residues. The CDR3 region has the DNA TGTGCCAGCACGGGACTAGCGGGGGTGAGCTCCTACAATGAGCAGTTCTTC. It specifies CASTGLAGVSSYNEQFF.

This clonotype was seen more than once but under ten times. The chain carries TRBV4-2 and TRBJ1-2, with a tentative D call TRBD1 (5 bases). V was clipped by 0 bases and J by 4 bases, with 12 bases between them. Germline loops: CDR1 LGHNA, CDR2 YNFKEQ. The CDR3 runs to 15 residues. The CDR3 protein is CASSQDLTGSYGYTF. DNA for the CDR3: TGTGCCAGCAGCCAAGATCTAACAGGAAGCTATGGCTACACCTTC.

The V call is TRBV20-1, the J call TRBJ1-2; D ambiguous. Germline values: CDR1 DFQATT, CDR2 SNEGSKA (reference sequence). V was cut by 3 bases and J by 5 bases, with 13 bases left in between. The CDR3 is 13 amino acids. The DNA of the CDR3 is TGCAGTGCTAGTCGTACGGAATCATATGGCTACACCTTC. Its translation: CSASRTESYGYTF.

In its sample, this clonotype was seen many times. The V and J genes are TRBV7-9 and TRBJ1-3, with no clear D. Germline CDR1 SEHNR, CDR2 FQNEAQ (reference sequence). This CDR3 spans 16 amino acids. Trimming cost V 8 bases and J 7 bases, with 24 bases left between them. CDR3 sequence reads: CASGAAASRLTNTIYF. The DNA for the CDR3 is TGTGCCAGCGGTGCGGCAGCGTCCCGATTGACGAACACCATATATTTT.

This clonotype has at least ten counts. The rearrangement uses TRBV7-8 and TRBJ2-7, with 7 bases matching TRBD1. V gave up 3 bases and J gave up 2 bases; unmatched junction bases: 10. From germline, CDR1 is SGHVS and CDR2 FQNEAQ. This CDR3 comprises 16 residues. CDR3 DNA: TGTGCCAGCAGCTTTAGACCGGGACAGCAAACCTACGAGCAGTACTTC. Encoded protein: CASSFRPGQQTYEQYF.